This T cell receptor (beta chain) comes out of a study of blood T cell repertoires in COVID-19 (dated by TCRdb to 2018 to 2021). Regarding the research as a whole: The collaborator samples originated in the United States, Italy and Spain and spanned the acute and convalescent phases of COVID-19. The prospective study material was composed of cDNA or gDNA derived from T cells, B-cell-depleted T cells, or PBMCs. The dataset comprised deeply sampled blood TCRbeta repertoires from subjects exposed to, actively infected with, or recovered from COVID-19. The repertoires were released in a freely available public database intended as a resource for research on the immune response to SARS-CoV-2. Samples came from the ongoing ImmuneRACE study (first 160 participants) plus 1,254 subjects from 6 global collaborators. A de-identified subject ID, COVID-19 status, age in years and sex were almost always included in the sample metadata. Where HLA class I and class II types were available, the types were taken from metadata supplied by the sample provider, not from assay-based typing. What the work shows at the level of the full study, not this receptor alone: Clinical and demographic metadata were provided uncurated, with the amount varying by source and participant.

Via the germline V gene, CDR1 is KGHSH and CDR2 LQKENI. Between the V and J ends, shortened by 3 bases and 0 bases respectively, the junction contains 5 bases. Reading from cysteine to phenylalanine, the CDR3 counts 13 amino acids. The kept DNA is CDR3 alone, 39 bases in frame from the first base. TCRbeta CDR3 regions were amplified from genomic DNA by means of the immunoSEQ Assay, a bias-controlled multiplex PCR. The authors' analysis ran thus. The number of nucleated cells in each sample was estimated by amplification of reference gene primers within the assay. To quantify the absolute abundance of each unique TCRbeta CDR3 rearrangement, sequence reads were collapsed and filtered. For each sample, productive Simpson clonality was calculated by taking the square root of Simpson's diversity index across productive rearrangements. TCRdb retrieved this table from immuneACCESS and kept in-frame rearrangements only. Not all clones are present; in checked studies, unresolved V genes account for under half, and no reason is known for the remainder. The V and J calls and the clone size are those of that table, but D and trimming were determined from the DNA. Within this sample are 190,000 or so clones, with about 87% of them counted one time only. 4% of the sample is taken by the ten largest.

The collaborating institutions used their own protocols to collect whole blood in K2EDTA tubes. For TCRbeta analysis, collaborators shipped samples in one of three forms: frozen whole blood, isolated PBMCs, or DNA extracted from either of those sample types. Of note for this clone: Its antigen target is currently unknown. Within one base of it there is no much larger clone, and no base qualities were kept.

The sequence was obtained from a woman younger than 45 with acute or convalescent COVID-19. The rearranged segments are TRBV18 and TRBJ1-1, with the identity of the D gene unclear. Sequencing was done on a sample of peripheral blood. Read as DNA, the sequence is TGTGCCAGCTCACCGAGGATGAACACTGAAGCTTTCTTT. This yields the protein CASSPRMNTEAFF.